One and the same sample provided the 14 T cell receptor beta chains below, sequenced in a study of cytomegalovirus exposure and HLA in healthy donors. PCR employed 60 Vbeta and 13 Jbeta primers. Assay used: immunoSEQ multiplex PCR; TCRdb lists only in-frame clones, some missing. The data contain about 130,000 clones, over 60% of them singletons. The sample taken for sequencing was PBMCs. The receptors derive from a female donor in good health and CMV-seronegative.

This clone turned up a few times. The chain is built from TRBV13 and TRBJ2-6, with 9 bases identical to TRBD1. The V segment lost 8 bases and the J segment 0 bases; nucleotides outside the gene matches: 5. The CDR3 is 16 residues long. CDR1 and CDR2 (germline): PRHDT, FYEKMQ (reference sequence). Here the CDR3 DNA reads TGTGCCAGCGTTTCGGGACAGGGCTCTGGGGCCAACGTCCTGACTTTC. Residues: CASVSGQGSGANVLTF.

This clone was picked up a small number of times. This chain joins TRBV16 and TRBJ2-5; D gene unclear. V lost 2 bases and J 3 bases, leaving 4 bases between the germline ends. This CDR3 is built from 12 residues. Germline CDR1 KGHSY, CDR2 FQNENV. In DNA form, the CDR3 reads TGTGCCAGCAGCCAACGGGAAGAGACCCAGTACTTC. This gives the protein CASSQREETQYF.

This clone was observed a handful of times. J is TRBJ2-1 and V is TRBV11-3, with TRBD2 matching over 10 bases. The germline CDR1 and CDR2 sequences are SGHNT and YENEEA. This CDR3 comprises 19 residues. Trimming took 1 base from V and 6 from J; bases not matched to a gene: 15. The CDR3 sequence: CASSLGSSGSSVLTNEQFF. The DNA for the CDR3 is TGTGCCAGCAGCTTAGGGTCTAGCGGGAGCTCTGTACTTACCAATGAGCAGTTCTTC.

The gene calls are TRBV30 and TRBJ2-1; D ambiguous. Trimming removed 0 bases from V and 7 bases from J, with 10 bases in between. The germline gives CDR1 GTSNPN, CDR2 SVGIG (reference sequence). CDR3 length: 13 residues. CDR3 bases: TGTGCCTGGAGTGTAGCTATCCAAAATGAGCAGTTCTTC. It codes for CAWSVAIQNEQFF.

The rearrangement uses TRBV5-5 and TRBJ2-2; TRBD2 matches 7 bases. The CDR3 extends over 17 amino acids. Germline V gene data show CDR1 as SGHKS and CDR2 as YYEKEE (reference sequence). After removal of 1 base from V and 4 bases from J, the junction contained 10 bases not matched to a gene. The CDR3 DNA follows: TGTGCCAGCAGCTTGTGGCTAGCGGTTGGCGTCACCGGGGAGCTGTTTTTT. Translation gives CASSLWLAVGVTGELFF.

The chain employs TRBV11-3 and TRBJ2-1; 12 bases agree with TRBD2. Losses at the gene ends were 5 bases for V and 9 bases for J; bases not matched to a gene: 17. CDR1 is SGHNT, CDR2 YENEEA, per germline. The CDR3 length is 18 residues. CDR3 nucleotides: TGTGCCAGCAGCCCAGGAATAGGGCTAGCGGGAGGGTTTGGTGAGCAGTTCTTC. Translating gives CASSPGIGLAGGFGEQFF.

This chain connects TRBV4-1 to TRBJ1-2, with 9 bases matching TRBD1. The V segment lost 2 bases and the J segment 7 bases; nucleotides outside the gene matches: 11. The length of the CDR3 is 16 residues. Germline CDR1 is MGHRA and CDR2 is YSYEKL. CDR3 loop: CASSQFRQGGGSGYTF. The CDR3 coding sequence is TGCGCCAGCAGCCAATTTCGACAGGGGGGCGGGAGTGGCTACACCTTC.

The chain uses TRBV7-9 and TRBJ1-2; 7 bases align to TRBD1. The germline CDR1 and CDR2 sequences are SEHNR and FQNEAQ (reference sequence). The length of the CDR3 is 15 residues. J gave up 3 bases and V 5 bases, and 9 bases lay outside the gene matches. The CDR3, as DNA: TGTGCCAGCAGCCTCGATGAGGGGGCTGACTATGGCTACACCTTC. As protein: CASSLDEGADYGYTF.

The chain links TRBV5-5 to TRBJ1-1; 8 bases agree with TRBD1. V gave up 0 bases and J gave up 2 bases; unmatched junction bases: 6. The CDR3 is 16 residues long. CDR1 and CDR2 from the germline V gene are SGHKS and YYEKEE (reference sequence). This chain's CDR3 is CASSLARDRRNTEAFF. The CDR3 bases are TGTGCCAGCAGCTTGGCCCGGGACAGGAGAAACACTGAAGCTTTCTTT.

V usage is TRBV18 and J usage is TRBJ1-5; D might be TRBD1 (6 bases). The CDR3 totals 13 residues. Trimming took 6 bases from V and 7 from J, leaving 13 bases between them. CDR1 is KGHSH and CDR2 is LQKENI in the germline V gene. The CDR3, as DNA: TGTGCCAGCTCGGAAGGGGGTTTACAGCCCCAGCATTTT. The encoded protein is CASSEGGLQPQHF.

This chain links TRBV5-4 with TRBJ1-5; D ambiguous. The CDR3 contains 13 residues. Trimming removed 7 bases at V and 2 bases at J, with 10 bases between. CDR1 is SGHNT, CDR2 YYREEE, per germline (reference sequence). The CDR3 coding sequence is TGTGCCAGCTGGCGCAGGCGCAATCAGCCCCAGCATTTT. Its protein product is CASWRRRNQPQHF. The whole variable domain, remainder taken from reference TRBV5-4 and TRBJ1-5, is ETGVTQSPTHLIKTRGQQVTLRCSSQSGHNTVSWYQQALGQGPQFIFQYYREEENGRGNFPPRFSGLQFPNYSSELNVNALELDDSALYLCASWRRRNQPQHFGDGTRLSIL.

CDR3 DNA sequence: TGTGCCAGCAGCTTATCGGAGGGGATGGACATTCAGTACTTC. Translation: CASSLSEGMDIQYF. This rearrangement joins TRBV7-8 to TRBJ2-4; tentative D call: TRBD2 (6 bases). With 2 bases removed from V and 8 bases from J, the gap between germline ends came to 13 bases. Looked up from germline, CDR1 is SGHVS and CDR2 is FQNEAQ. This CDR3 is built from 14 residues.

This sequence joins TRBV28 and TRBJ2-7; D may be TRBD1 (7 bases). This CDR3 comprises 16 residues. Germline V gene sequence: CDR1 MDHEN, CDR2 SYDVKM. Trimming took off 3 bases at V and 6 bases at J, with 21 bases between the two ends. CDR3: CASSFPQGRHYVEQYF. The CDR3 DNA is TGTGCCAGCAGTTTTCCACAGGGGAGGCATTATGTCGAGCAGTACTTC.

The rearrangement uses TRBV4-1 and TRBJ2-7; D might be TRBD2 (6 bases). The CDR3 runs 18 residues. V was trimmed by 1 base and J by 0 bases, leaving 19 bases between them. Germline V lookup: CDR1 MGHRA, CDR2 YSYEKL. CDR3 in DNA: TGCGCCAGCAGCCAAGGGCCGCAATGGGGGAGGAGCTCCTACGAGCAGTACTTC. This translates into CASSQGPQWGRSSYEQYF.